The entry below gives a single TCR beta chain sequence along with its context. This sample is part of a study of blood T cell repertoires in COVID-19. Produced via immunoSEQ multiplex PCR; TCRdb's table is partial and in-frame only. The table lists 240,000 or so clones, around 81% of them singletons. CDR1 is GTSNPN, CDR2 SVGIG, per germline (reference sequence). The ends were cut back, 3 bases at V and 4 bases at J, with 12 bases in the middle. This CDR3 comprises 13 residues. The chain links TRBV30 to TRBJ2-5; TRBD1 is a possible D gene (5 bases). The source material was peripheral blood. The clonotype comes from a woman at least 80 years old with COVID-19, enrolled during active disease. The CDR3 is CAWRGRARETQYF. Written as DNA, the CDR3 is TGTGCCTGGAGGGGCAGGGCTCGAGAGACCCAGTACTTC.